This entry lists 17 T cell receptor beta chains sequenced from one sample in a study of T cells in localized non-small cell lung cancer. TCRdb's copy holds only in-frame clones and misses some; the assay was immunoSEQ multiplex PCR. The data show nearly 35,000 clones, more than 85% seen once. The sequenced sample was peripheral blood mononuclear cells, obtained before any cancer treatment. The receptors were sampled from an older female donor with stage II lung adenocarcinoma.

This sequence joins TRBV6-1 and TRBJ2-1; 8 bases fit TRBD2. Germline V gene data show CDR1 as MNHNS and CDR2 as SASEGT. The junction had 4 bases not matched to a gene; V was cut back by 4 bases and J by 5 bases. The CDR3 spans 14 residues. The CDR3 loop is CASSGAGGHNEQFF. In DNA, the CDR3 is TGTGCCAGCAGTGGGGCGGGAGGTCACAATGAGCAGTTCTTC.

The gene calls are TRBV7-8 and TRBJ2-1, with D perhaps matching TRBD1 (6 bases). The CDR3 is 13 amino acids. V was shortened by 5 bases and J by 4 bases, with 9 bases between the two germline ends. Per germline, CDR1 SGHVS and CDR2 FQNEAQ. The CDR3 region has the DNA TGTGCCAGCAGCGGGACACATTACAATGAGCAGTTCTTC. It specifies CASSGTHYNEQFF. Filled out from reference TRBV7-8 and TRBJ2-1, the complete variable domain reads GAGVSQSPRYKVAKRGQDVALRCDPISGHVSLFWYQQALGQGPEFLTYFQNEAQLDKSGLPSDRFFAERPEGSVSTLKIQRTQQEDSAVYLCASSGTHYNEQFFGPGTRLTVL.

There are a few counts of this clone. CDR3 in DNA: TGCGCCAGCAGCTTGCCAGGGTCCAGCAATGAGCAGTTCTTC. This sequence encodes CASSLPGSSNEQFF. V is TRBV5-1 and J is TRBJ2-1, with D tentatively TRBD1 (5 bases). V was trimmed by 1 base and J by 6 bases, leaving 11 bases between them. This CDR3 is 14 amino acids long. In germline, CDR1 is SGHRS, CDR2 YFSETQ.

This clone has more than one count but fewer than ten. The rearrangement joins TRBV6-4 to TRBJ2-2, with 12 bases identical to TRBD2. The J segment lost 2 bases and the V segment lost 3 bases, leaving 10 bases of the junction unmatched. This CDR3 spans 19 amino acids. The germline V gene has CDR1 MRHNA and CDR2 SNTAGT. The CDR3 spells CASSDTAASGRENTGELFF. CDR3 bases: TGTGCCAGCAGTGATACAGCGGCTAGCGGGAGGGAAAACACCGGGGAGCTGTTTTTT.

This chain connects TRBV5-1 to TRBJ2-5; possible D gene TRBD2, 5 bases. The V end lost 3 bases, the J end lost 5 bases, and 14 bases lay between the germline ends. The CDR3 length is 14 residues. The germline V gene has CDR1 SGHRS and CDR2 YFSETQ. Here the CDR3 reads CASSSVRGYETQYF. CDR3 nucleotide sequence: TGCGCCAGCAGCTCCGTACGGGGTTATGAGACCCAGTACTTC.

The V gene is TRBV29-1, the J gene TRBJ2-3; D is ambiguous. This CDR3 region has 15 residues. V dropped 2 bases and J dropped 5 bases, with 17 bases sitting between them. Looked up from germline, CDR1 is SQVTM and CDR2 is ANQGSEA. The CDR3 coding sequence is TGCAGCGTTGAATTAGAGGCCCCGCCGGGAGATACGCAGTATTTT. Translation gives CSVELEAPPGDTQYF.

The CDR3: CASSPGSYEQYF. In nucleotides, the CDR3 is TGTGCCAGTAGCCCGGGGTCCTACGAGCAGTACTTC. J is TRBJ2-7 and V is TRBV19; tentatively, D is TRBD2 (5 bases). The CDR3 sequence is 12 residues long. From germline, CDR1 is LNHDA and CDR2 SQIVND (reference sequence). V lost 6 bases and J lost 1, with 7 bases in between.

This clone appeared a few times. V and J are TRBV5-1 and TRBJ1-6, with D uncertain. CDR1 and CDR2 from the germline V gene are SGHRS and YFSETQ. Between the trimmed V and J ends, which lost 0 bases and 6 bases, there was a span of 10 bases. This CDR3 is built from 15 residues. This chain's CDR3 is CASSLADTSNSPLHF. As DNA, the CDR3 is TGCGCCAGCAGCTTGGCTGATACCTCTAATTCACCCCTCCACTTT. Full variable domain (missing parts from reference TRBV5-1 and TRBJ1-6): KAGVTQTPRYLIKTRGQQVTLSCSPISGHRSVSWYQQTPGQGLQFLFEYFSETQRNKGNFPGRFSGRQFSNSRSEMNVSTLELGDSALYLCASSLADTSNSPLHFGNGTRLTVT.

The V and J genes are TRBV29-1 and TRBJ1-1; 7 bases agree with TRBD1. The germline V gene has CDR1 SQVTM and CDR2 ANQGSEA. The V and J ends lost 5 bases and 2 bases, in that order; junction bases with no gene match: 8. The CDR3 is made up of 14 amino acids. The CDR3 nucleotides are TGCAGCGTTATCGGCACAGGGGCCAACACTGAAGCTTTCTTT. Amino acid sequence: CSVIGTGANTEAFF.

Details on this clone: The sample contains more than one DNA sequence encoding this CDR3. The chain joins TRBV7-2 to TRBJ2-2; weak D call: TRBD1 (6 bases). V dropped 2 bases and J dropped 0 bases, with 7 bases sitting between them. Germline assignment: CDR1 SGHTA and CDR2 FQGNSA. This CDR3 spans 15 amino acids. CDR3 amino acids: CASSLTGSNTGELFF. CDR3 in DNA: TGTGCCAGCAGCTTAACAGGGTCGAACACCGGGGAGCTGTTTTTT. Variable domain in full (rest from reference TRBV7-2 and TRBJ2-2): GAGVSQSPSNKVTEKGKDVELRCDPISGHTALYWYRQSLGQGLEFLIYFQGNSAPDKSGLPSDRFSAERTGGSVSTLTIQRTQQEDSAVYLCASSLTGSNTGELFFGEGSRLTVL.

V gene TRBV6-5 combines with J gene TRBJ2-2; D uncertain. CDR3 length equals 15 residues. V lost 6 bases to trimming and J lost 4 bases, with 15 bases between them. From germline, CDR1 is MNHEY and CDR2 SVGAGI. The CDR3 nucleotides are TGTGCCAGCAGCCGTAACAGCGTAATCACCGGGGAGCTGTTTTTT. Protein: CASSRNSVITGELFF.

V and J are TRBV2 and TRBJ1-6; D gene uncertain. Germline assignment: CDR1 SNHLY and CDR2 FYNNEI. CDR3 length equals 16 residues. Trimming pared 6 bases from V and 6 bases from J, leaving 18 bases between. This CDR3 is CASRREQLGSNSPLHF. In DNA, the CDR3 is TGTGCCAGCAGGAGGGAACAGTTAGGTTCTAATTCACCCCTCCACTTT.

The rearrangement links TRBV30 to TRBJ1-3; no clear D. This CDR3 contains 13 residues. Germline CDR1 is GTSNPN and CDR2 is SVGIG (reference sequence). Trimming pared 0 bases from V and 7 bases from J, leaving 10 bases between. CDR3 bases: TGTGCCTGGAGTGTACTATCCGATAACACCATATATTTT. Protein: CAWSVLSDNTIYF.

This clone was observed a single time. V and J are TRBV5-1 and TRBJ2-7, with D possibly being TRBD2 (5 bases). CDR3 length: 18 residues. Germline CDR1 SGHRS, CDR2 YFSETQ. The V and J ends lost 4 bases and 2 bases respectively, with 25 bases between them. CDR3 in DNA: TGCGCCAGCAGCGAACGTCCGAGGGCGGGTGGTGGGGCCTACGAGCAGTACTTC. Protein product: CASSERPRAGGGAYEQYF.

This clone has just one count. The chain uses TRBV18 and TRBJ2-7; no firm D call. V shed 2 bases and J shed 5 bases, with 13 bases lying between them. Germline V CDR1 and CDR2: KGHSH, LQKENI. This CDR3 has 14 amino acids. The CDR3 loop reads CASSPVIGLDEQYF. In nucleotides, the CDR3 is TGTGCCAGCTCACCAGTGATCGGGCTAGACGAGCAGTACTTC.

V usage is TRBV9 and J usage is TRBJ1-4, with 7 bases fitting TRBD1. CDR1 SGDLS and CDR2 YYNGEE come from the germline V gene. This CDR3 is built from 17 residues. V shed 0 bases, J shed 5 bases, and the junction held 10 bases outside the gene matches. DNA for the CDR3: TGTGCCAGCAGCGTAGCCCTAAGGACAGGCGGGAATGAAAAACTGTTTTTT. Amino acids: CASSVALRTGGNEKLFF.

The V call is TRBV29-1, the J call TRBJ2-7, with 10 bases that match TRBD1. The germline CDR1 and CDR2 sequences are SQVTM and ANQGSEA. CDR3 length: 17 residues. Trimming cost V 0 bases and J 0 bases; bases outside gene matches: 8. In nucleotides, the CDR3 is TGCAGCGTTGAAGATAAGACGGGACAGGGGAGCTCCTACGAGCAGTACTTC. Its translation is CSVEDKTGQGSSYEQYF.